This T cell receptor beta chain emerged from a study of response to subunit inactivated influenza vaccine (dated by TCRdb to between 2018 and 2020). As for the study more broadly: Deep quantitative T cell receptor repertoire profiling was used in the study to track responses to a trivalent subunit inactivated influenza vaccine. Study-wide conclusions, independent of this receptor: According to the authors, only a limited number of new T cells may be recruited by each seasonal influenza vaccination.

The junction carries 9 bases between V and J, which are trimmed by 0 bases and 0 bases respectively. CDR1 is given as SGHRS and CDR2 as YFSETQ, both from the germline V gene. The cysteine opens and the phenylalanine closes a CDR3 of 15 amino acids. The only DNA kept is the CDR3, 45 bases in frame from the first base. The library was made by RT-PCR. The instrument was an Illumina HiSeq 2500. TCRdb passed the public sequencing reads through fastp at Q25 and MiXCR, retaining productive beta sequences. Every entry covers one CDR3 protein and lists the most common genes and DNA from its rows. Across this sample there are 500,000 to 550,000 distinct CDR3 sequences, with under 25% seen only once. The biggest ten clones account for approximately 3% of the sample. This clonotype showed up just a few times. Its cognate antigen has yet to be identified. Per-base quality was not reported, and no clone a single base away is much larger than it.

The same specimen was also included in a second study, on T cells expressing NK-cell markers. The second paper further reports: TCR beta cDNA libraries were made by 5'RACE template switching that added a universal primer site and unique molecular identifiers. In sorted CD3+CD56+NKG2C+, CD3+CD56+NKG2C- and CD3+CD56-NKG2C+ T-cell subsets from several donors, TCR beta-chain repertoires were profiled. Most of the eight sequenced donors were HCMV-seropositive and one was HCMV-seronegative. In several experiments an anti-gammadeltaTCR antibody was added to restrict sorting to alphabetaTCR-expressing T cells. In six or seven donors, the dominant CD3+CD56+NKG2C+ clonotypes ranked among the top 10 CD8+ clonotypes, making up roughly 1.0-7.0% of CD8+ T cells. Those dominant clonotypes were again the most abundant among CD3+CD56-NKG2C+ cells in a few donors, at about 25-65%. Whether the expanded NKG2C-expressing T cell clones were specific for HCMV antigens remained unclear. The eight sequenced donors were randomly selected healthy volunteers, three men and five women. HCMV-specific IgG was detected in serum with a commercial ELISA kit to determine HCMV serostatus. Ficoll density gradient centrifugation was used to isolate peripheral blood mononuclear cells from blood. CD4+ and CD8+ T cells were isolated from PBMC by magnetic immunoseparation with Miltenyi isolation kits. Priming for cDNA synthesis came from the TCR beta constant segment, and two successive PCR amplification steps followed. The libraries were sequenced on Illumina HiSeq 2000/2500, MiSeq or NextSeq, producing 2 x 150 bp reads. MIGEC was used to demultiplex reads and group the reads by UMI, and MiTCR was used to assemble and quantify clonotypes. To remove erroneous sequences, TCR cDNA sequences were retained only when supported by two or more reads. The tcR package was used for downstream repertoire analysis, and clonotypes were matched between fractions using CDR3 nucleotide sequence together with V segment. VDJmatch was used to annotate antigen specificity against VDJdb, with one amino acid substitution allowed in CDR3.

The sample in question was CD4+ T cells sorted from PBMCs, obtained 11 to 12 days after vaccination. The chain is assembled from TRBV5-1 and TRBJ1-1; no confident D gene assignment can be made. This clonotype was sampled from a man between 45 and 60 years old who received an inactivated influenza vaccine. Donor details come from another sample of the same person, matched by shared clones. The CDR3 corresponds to CASSLAGKMNTEAFF. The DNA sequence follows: TGCGCCAGCAGCTTGGCCGGGAAGATGAACACTGAAGCTTTCTTT.